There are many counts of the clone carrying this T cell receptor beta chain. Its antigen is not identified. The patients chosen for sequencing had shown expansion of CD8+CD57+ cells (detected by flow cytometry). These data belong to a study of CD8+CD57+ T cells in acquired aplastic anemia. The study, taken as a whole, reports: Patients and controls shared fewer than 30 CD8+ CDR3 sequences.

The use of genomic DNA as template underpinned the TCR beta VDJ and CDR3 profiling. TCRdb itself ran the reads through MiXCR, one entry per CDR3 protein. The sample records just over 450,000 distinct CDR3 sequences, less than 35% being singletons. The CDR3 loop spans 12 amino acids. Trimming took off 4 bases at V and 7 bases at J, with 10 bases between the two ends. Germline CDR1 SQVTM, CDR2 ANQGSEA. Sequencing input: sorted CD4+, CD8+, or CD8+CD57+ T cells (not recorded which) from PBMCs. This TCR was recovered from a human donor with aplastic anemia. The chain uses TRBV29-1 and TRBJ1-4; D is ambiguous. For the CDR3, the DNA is TGCAGCGTTGGACACACCATTGAAAAACTGTTTTTT. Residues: CSVGHTIEKLFF.